The rows below give T cell receptor beta chains drawn from one sample of a study of T cells in Graves' hyperthyroidism and ophthalmopathy. MiXCR, run by TCRdb on the multiplex PCR reads, gives a single entry per CDR3 protein. There are about 400,000 distinct CDR3 sequences in the sample; 25% occur only once, and more than 60% lies in the top ten. The sample consisted of blood. All receptors come from a man aged 50-60 years with Graves' hyperthyroidism. CDR3s include the opening cysteine and the closing phenylalanine or tryptophan. A D gene is named only where the DNA matches it firmly. Part of the rows lack a size; the others show once, few, many or a class for expanded clones.

TRBD1,many,TRBJ2-5,TRBV20-1,TGCAGTGCTGGTGGGACAGGGGGCGCCCTGCTCGAAGAGACCCAGTACTTC,CSAGGTGGALLEETQYF
NA,NA,TRBJ1-1,TRBV7-3,TGTGCCAGCAGCTTATTTTCAGGGACCTCTGAAGCTTTCTTT,CASSLFSGTSEAFF
TRBD2,NA,TRBJ2-2,TRBV11-2,TGTGCCAGCAGCCGCCGGACTAGCCCCGGGGAGCTGTTTTTT,CASSRRTSPGELFF
TRBD1,NA,TRBJ2-2,TRBV29-1,TGCAGCGCCTCCGGGACAGACTTCGGGGAGCTGTTTTTT,CSASGTDFGELFF
NA,few,TRBJ2-3,TRBV12-3/TRBV12-4,TGTGCCAGCAGTTACAGACCCGGTACGCAGTATTTT,CASSYRPGTQYF
NA,NA,TRBJ2-5,TRBV10-1,TGCGCCAGCAGTGATGGTCCCCCGTACTTC,CASSDGPPYF
TRBD1,few,TRBJ1-2,TRBV2,TGTGCCAGCAGTGAAGATGAATGGACAGGGAGGTATGGCTACACCTTC,CASSEDEWTGRYGYTF
NA,NA,TRBJ2-1,TRBV20-1,TGCAGTGCTAGGGGCTTACTAGGGACCGGCGTCGGCGATGAGCAGTTCTTC,CSARGLLGTGVGDEQFF
TRBD2,many,TRBJ2-1,TRBV7-3,TGTGCCAGCAGCTTAACGGGACTACCCAATGAGCAGTTCTTC,CASSLTGLPNEQFF
NA,NA,TRBJ2-1,TRBV20-1,TGCAGTGCTAGCCGTGGCCTCACGGAGCAGTTCTTC,CSASRGLTEQFF
NA,many,TRBJ2-5,TRBV6-1,TGTGCCAGCAGGAGGCACCTCCAAGAGACCCAGTACTTC,CASRRHLQETQYF
NA,few,TRBJ1-1,TRBV5-5,TGTGCCAGCAGCTTTAAGGGGAACACTGAAGCTTTCTTT,CASSFKGNTEAFF
TRBD1,few,TRBJ2-7,TRBV25-1,TGTGCCAGCAGTGGCCTCAACCCCCAGGGGGCCGGAGAGCAGTACTTC,CASSGLNPQGAGEQYF
NA,many,TRBJ2-1,TRBV5-1,TGCGCCAGCAGCTTGCAGGACAGCTACAATGAGCAGTTCTTC,CASSLQDSYNEQFF
NA,NA,TRBJ1-1,TRBV29-1,TGCAGCGTTGAAAGGGGAATGGCTTTCTTT,CSVERGMAFF
NA,NA,TRBJ1-5,TRBV19,TGTGCCAGTAGTATTGCCGGGGCCAATCAGCCCCAGCATTTT,CASSIAGANQPQHF
NA,few,TRBJ2-3,TRBV5-1,TGCGCCACAGCAGAGATCAACACAGATACGCAGTATTTT,CATAEINTDTQYF
TRBD1,NA,TRBJ2-2,TRBV12-3/TRBV12-4,TGTGCCAGCACCACCGCGACAGGGCTCAACACCGGGGAGCTGTTTTTT,CASTTATGLNTGELFF
NA,NA,TRBJ2-7,TRBV6-2/TRBV6-3,TGTGCCAGCACTCAGACAGGAACCTCCTACGAGCAGTACTTC,CASTQTGTSYEQYF
TRBD1,many,TRBJ2-1,TRBV18,TGTGCCAGCTCAACGGACAGGGGGCTTGAGCAGTTCTTC,CASSTDRGLEQFF
TRBD1,few,TRBJ2-7,TRBV12-3/TRBV12-4,TGTGCCAGCAGTTGGACAGGGGGTATCGAGCAGTACTTC,CASSWTGGIEQYF
TRBD2,NA,TRBJ2-7,TRBV12-3/TRBV12-4,TGTGCCAGCAGAGGGACTAGCGTCTCCTACGAGCAGTACTTC,CASRGTSVSYEQYF
TRBD1,few,TRBJ2-2,TRBV7-9,TGTGCCAGCAGATCCCGGGACAGCCAAAACACCGGGGAGCTGTTTTTT,CASRSRDSQNTGELFF
NA,many,TRBJ2-6,TRBV27,TGTGCCAGCAAGGACAGCTCCGCTGGGGCCAACGTCCTGACTTTC,CASKDSSAGANVLTF
NA,NA,TRBJ2-7,TRBV29-1,TGCAGCGTTGGGACAGAAGAGCAGTACTTC,CSVGTEEQYF
TRBD1,NA,TRBJ2-3,TRBV11-2,TGTGCCAGCAGCTCCTCCGCGAGGACAGGGGCAGATACGCAGTATTTT,CASSSSARTGADTQYF
NA,few,TRBJ2-1,TRBV7-2,TGTGCCAGCAGCCGGGTAGGGGGGTCCTACAATGAGCAGTTCTTC,CASSRVGGSYNEQFF
NA,NA,TRBJ2-7,TRBV10-3,TGTGCCATCAGTGACTCGACAGACGAGCAGTACTTC,CAISDSTDEQYF
TRBD2,few,TRBJ2-3,TRBV24-1,TGTGCCCAAACAATAAGGGTGTTGAGGACTAGCGGGAGGAGCTGGTCTAGCACAGATACGCAGTATTTT,CAQTIRVLRTSGRSWSSTDTQYF
NA,many,TRBJ1-1,TRBV20-1,TGCAGTGCTCCCCTGGGACGGTGGGACACTGAAGCTTTCTTT,CSAPLGRWDTEAFF
NA,many,TRBJ2-1,TRBV6-2/TRBV6-3,TGTGCCAGCAGTCGACGACCACTCGAGCCCATCTACAATGAGCAGTTCTTC,CASSRRPLEPIYNEQFF
TRBD1,many,TRBJ1-1,TRBV28,TGTGCCAGCAGTCCTGGACAGGCCACTGAAGCTTTCTTT,CASSPGQATEAFF
NA,many,TRBJ1-5,TRBV6-1,TGTGCCAGCATGTCTTTCGGTCAGCCCCAGCATTTT,CASMSFGQPQHF
NA,NA,TRBJ1-2,TRBV28,TGTGCCAGCACTCCGGACGGGGCACCCCGAGGCTACACCTTC,CASTPDGAPRGYTF
NA,few,TRBJ2-7,TRBV7-2,TGTGCCAGCAGCTTATATCCAGGGTACTACGAGCAGTACTTC,CASSLYPGYYEQYF